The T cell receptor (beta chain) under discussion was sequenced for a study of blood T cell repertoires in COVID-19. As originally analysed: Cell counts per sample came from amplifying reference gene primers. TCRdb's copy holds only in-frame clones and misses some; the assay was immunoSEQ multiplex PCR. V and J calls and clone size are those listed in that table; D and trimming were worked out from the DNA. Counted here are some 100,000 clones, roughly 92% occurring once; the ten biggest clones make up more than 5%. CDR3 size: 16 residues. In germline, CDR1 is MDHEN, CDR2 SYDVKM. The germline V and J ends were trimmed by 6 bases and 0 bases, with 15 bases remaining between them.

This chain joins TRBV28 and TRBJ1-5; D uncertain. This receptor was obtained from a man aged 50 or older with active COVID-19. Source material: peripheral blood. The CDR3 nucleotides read TGTGCCAGCAGGAGATGGAGCTATTATAGCAATCAGCCCCAGCATTTT. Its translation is CASRRWSYYSNQPQHF. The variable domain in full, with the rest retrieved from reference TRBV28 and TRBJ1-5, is DVKVTQSSRYLVKRTGEKVFLECVQDMDHENMFWYRQDPGLGLRLIYFSYDVKMKEKGDIPEGYSVSREKKERFSLILESASTNQTSMYLCASRRWSYYSNQPQHFGDGTRLSIL.